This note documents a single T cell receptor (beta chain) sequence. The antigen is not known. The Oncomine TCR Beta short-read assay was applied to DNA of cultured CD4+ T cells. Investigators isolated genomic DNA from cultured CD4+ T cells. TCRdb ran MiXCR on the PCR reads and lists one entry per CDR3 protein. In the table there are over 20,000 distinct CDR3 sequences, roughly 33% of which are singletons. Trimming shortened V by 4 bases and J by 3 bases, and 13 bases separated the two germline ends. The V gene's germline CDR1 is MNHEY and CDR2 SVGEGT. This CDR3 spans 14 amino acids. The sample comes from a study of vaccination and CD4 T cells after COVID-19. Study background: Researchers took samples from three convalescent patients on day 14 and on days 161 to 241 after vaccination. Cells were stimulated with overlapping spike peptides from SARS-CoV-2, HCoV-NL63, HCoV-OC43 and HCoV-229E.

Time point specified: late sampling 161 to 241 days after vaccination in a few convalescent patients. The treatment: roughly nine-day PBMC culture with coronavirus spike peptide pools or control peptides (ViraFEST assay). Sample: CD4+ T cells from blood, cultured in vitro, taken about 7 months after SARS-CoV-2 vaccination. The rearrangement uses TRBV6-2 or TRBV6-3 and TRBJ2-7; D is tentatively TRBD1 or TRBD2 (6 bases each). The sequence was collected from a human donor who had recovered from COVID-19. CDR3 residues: CASSSGGLFYEQYF. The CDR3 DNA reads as TGTGCCAGCAGTTCCGGGGGCCTTTTCTACGAGCAGTACTTC.